This T cell receptor (beta chain) was observed in a study of blood T cell repertoires in COVID-19. The CDR3 is 14 residues long. V was clipped by 5 bases and J by 6 bases; unmatched bases: 7. Germline loops: CDR1 SGHRS, CDR2 YFSETQ. Recruitment covered 20 to 25 US areas and drew participants whose ages spanned about 18 to 100 years. The protocol was immunoSEQ multiplex PCR, while the TCRdb copy is restricted to in-frame clones and leaves out a portion. The data show about 180,000 clones, 84% seen once. The material sequenced was PBMCs or T cells enriched from blood (not recorded which). This sequence joins TRBV5-1 and TRBJ2-3, with 9 bases matching TRBD1. The sequence was obtained from a man in his fifties who had recovered from COVID-19. The CDR3 bases are TGCGCCAGCAGACAACAGGGGGCTTCGGATACGCAGTATTTT. This sequence encodes CASRQQGASDTQYF.